Below, one TCR beta chain is given with its context. Which antigen it targets is not known. Base qualities are not recorded, but no much larger clone differs from it by a single base. Libraries came from the immunoSEQ multiplex PCR assay. Here the immuneACCESS table is served through TCRdb, limited to in-frame sequences with V and J called. Missing clones are a known gap in these copies; in checked studies unresolved V genes cover under half, and the rest lacks a known reason. Present in this sample are roughly 58,000 clones, roughly 96% of which were seen just once. The ten largest make up approximately 0.075% of the sample. This sample is drawn from a study of T cells after somatic rescue of genetic block (dated by TCRdb to about 2020). For the wider study: The study assessed how robust, over the long term, a T-cell system was when the system had developed through somatic rescue of a genetic block in T-cell development.

Trimmed from V: 1 base; trimmed from J: 3 bases; junction bases lacking a gene match: 3. The CDR3 covers 14 residues, taking in both the cysteine and the phenylalanine. CDR3 DNA is the only sequence kept; it has 42 bases, read in frame from the first base. The material sequenced was peripheral blood mononuclear cells (PBMCs). The source is a child younger than two. The chain links TRBV5-7 with TRBJ2-7, and 8 junction bases match TRBD2. TRBV5-7 is filed as an ORF, its function uncertain. Read as DNA, the sequence is TGTGCCAGCAGCTTGTCCGGGGGGGGCTACGAGCAGTACTTC. It translates to CASSLSGGGYEQYF.